This T cell receptor beta chain derives from a study of control samples from healthy donors and cancer patients. J was trimmed by 0 bases and V by 6 bases; bases with no gene match: 4. The CDR3 runs 14 residues. Germline CDR1 SQVTM, CDR2 ANQGSEA. Only in-frame clones appear in the TCRdb table, and some are missing; sequencing was by immunoSEQ multiplex PCR. The sample shows about 76,000 clones, about nine tenths of them seen only once. The source is a woman in her forties or fifties with colorectal cancer. The rearrangement uses TRBV29-1 and TRBJ1-1, with 10 bases identical to TRBD1. Sequencing was carried out using PBMCs. CDR3 nucleotides: TGCAGCGTGACAGGGGGCCGGCTGAACACTGAAGCTTTCTTT. Translated: CSVTGGRLNTEAFF.